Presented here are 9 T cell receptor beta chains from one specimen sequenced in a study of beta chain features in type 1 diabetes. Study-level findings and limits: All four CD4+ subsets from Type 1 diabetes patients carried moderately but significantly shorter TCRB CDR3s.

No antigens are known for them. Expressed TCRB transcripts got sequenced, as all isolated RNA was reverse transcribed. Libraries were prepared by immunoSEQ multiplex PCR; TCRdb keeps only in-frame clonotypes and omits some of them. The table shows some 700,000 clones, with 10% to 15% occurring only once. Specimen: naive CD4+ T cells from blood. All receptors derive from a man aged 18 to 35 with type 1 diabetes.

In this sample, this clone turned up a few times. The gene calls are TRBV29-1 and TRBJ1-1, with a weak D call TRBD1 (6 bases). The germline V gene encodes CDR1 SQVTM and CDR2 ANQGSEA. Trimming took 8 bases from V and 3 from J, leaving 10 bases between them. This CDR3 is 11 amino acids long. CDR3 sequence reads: CSTRQDTEAFF. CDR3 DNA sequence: TGCAGCACGCGACAGGACACTGAAGCTTTCTTT.

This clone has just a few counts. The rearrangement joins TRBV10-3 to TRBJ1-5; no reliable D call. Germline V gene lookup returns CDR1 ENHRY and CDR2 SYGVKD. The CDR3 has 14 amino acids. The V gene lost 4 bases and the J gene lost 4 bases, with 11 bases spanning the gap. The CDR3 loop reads CAISAQNQNQPQHF. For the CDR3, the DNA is TGTGCCATCAGTGCCCAGAATCAAAATCAGCCCCAGCATTTT.

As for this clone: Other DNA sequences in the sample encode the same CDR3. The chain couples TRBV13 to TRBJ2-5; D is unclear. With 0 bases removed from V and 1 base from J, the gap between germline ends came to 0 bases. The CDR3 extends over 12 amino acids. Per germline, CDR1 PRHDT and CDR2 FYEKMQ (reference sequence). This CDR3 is CASSLGQETQYF. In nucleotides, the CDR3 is TGTGCCAGCAGCTTAGGCCAAGAGACCCAGTACTTC.

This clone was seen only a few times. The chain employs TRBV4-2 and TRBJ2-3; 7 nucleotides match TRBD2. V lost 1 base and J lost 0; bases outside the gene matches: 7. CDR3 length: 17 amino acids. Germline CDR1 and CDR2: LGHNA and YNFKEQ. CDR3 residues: CASSQGSSSGSTDTQYF. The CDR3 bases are TGTGCCAGCAGCCAAGGTTCGTCTAGCGGTAGCACAGATACGCAGTATTTT.

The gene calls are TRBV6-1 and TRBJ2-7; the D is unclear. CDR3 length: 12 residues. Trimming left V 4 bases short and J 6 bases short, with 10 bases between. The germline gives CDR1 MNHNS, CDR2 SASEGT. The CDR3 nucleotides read TGTGCCAGCAGTGGAAGTGTGGTCGAGCAGTACTTC. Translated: CASSGSVVEQYF.

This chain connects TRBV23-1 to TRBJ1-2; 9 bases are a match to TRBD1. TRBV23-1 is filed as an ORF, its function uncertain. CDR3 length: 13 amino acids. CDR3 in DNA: TGCGGCGCAACAGGGGGCAGCGGATGGGACTACACCTTC. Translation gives CGATGGSGWDYTF.

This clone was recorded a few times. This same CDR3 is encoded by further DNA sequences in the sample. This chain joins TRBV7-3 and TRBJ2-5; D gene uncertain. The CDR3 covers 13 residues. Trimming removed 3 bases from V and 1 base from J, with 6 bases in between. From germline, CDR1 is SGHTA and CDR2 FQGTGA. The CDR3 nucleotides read TGTGCCAGCAGCTTGGGCTTCCAAGAGACCCAGTACTTC. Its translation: CASSLGFQETQYF.

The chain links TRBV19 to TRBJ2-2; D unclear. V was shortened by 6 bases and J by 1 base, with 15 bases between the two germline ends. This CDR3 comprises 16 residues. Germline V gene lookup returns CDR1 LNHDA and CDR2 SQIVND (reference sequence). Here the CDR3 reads CASSPSGGMNTGELFF. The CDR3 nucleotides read TGTGCCAGTAGCCCCTCCGGCGGAATGAACACCGGGGAGCTGTTTTTT. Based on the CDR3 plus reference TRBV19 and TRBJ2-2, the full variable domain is DGGITQSPKYLFRKEGQNVTLSCEQNLNHDAMYWYRQDPGQGLRLIYYSQIVNDFQKGDIAEGYSVSREKKESFPLTVTSAQKNPTAFYLCASSPSGGMNTGELFFGEGSRLTVL.

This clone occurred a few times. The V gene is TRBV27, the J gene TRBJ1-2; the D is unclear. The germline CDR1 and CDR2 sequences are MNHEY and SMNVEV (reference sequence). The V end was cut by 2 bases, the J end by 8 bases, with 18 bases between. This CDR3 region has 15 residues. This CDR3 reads CASSLKAHLAGGYTF. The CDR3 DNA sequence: TGTGCCAGCAGTTTAAAGGCACACCTGGCAGGAGGCTACACCTTC.